This T cell receptor beta chain was profiled in a study of OX40 agonist ivuxolimab in advanced cancers. Turning to the study itself: Ivuxolimab, an agonist antibody against OX40 (CD134), was given to patients.

The length of the CDR3 is 13 residues. V was clipped by 4 bases and J by 10 bases, with 17 bases between them. The germline V gene encodes CDR1 SGHDT and CDR2 YYEEEE. Autoimmune disease history or systemic immunosuppression led to patient exclusion. Collection of blood occurred at baseline, at cycle 4 day 1, and at cycle 7 day 1. The repertoire was sequenced with immunoSEQ multiplex PCR; TCRdb's copy has only in-frame clones and lacks some. The table has 65,000 to 95,000 clones, approximately 90% seen once. The sample consisted of CD4+ or CD8+ T cells sorted from blood, taken in a trial of the OX40 agonist ivuxolimab. This receptor was taken from an adult with an advanced solid tumor such as melanoma, head and neck, liver or kidney cancer. The genes are TRBV5-6 and TRBJ1-2; tentative D call: TRBD1 (6 bases). CDR3 amino acids: CASSMTGASVYTF. In DNA, the CDR3 is TGTGCCAGCAGCATGACAGGAGCCAGCGTCTACACCTTC. The entire variable domain, with the rest obtained from reference TRBV5-6 and TRBJ1-2, is as follows: DAGVTQSPTHLIKTRGQQVTLRCSPKSGHDTVSWYQQALGQGPQFIFQYYEEEERQRGNFPDRFSGHQFPNYSSELNVNALLLGDSALYLCASSMTGASVYTFGSGTRLTVV.